One sample yielded the 23 T cell receptor beta chains listed below, sequenced in a study of blood T cell repertoires in COVID-19. Clones were sequenced by immunoSEQ multiplex PCR, and TCRdb holds only the in-frame ones, with some missing. The data show tens of thousands of clones, around 74% seen once. The source material was peripheral blood. All receptors come from a man in his 70s with COVID-19, enrolled during active disease.

The chain carries TRBV18 and TRBJ2-3; no clear D gene. CDR1 is KGHSH, CDR2 LQKENI, per germline. Trimming removed 4 bases from V and 0 bases from J, with 2 bases in between. The CDR3 covers 12 residues. The CDR3 bases are TGTGCCAGCTCACTAAGCACAGATACGCAGTATTTT. It codes for CASSLSTDTQYF.

The CDR3 bases are TGCGCCAGCAGCCCCGGGAGGGCTGGCACCGGGGAGCTGTTTTTT. Its protein is CASSPGRAGTGELFF. V gene TRBV5-1 combines with J gene TRBJ2-2; 8 positions match TRBD2. CDR1 and CDR2 (germline): SGHRS, YFSETQ. CDR3 length equals 15 residues. The V and J ends lost 4 bases and 4 bases, in that order; junction bases with no gene match: 6.

The chain recombines TRBV7-8 with TRBJ2-2; D unclear. V lost 8 bases and J 2 bases, leaving 12 bases between the germline ends. This CDR3 region has 14 residues. In germline, CDR1 is SGHVS, CDR2 FQNEAQ. The CDR3 nucleotides read TGTGCCAGCCGTTATGGCCGAAACACCGGGGAGCTGTTTTTT. Translating gives CASRYGRNTGELFF.

This chain connects TRBV5-4 to TRBJ2-1; TRBD2 aligns across 7 bases. The CDR3 length is 15 residues. The germline V gene has CDR1 SGHNT and CDR2 YYREEE (reference sequence). J lost 4 bases, V lost 4 bases, and 8 bases had no gene match. As DNA, the CDR3 is TGTGCCAGCAGCCTGGAGGGACTACCATACAATGAGCAGTTCTTC. It translates to CASSLEGLPYNEQFF. The full variable domain, with the rest looked up from reference TRBV5-4 and TRBJ2-1, is ETGVTQSPTHLIKTRGQQVTLRCSSQSGHNTVSWYQQALGQGPQFIFQYYREEENGRGNFPPRFSGLQFPNYSSELNVNALELDDSALYLCASSLEGLPYNEQFFGPGTRLTVL.

In this sample, this clone turned up a few times. This rearrangement joins TRBV5-1 to TRBJ2-1; D unclear. The CDR3 is 15 residues long. The germline V gene encodes CDR1 SGHRS and CDR2 YFSETQ. Trimming took off 4 bases at V and 0 bases at J, with 11 bases between the two ends. CDR3 sequence reads: CASSPFQNSYNEQFF. The CDR3 region has the DNA TGCGCCAGCAGCCCTTTTCAGAACTCCTACAATGAGCAGTTCTTC.

The chain joins TRBV28 to TRBJ2-2; the D is unclear. Germline assignment: CDR1 MDHEN and CDR2 SYDVKM. This CDR3 has 16 residues. V lost 2 bases and J lost 4, with 14 bases in between. In DNA form, the CDR3 reads TGTGCCAGCAGTTTACGGGTCCAGTTTGTCACCGGGGAGCTGTTTTTT. Its protein is CASSLRVQFVTGELFF.

In its sample, this clone was seen once. The chain employs TRBV4-2 and TRBJ2-1; D uncertain. CDR3 length: 13 amino acids. With 0 bases removed from V and 10 bases from J, the gap between germline ends came to 10 bases. Germline loops: CDR1 LGHNA, CDR2 YNFKEQ. CDR3 sequence: CASSQERLTEQFF. CDR3 nucleotides: TGTGCCAGCAGCCAAGAGAGGCTTACAGAGCAGTTCTTC.

V usage is TRBV24-1 and J usage is TRBJ1-5, with a tentative D call TRBD1 (6 bases). Germline loops: CDR1 KGHDR, CDR2 SFDVKD. This CDR3 contains 14 residues. With 2 bases removed from V and 5 bases from J, the gap between germline ends came to 9 bases. The CDR3 reads CATSDSWGHQPQHF. The CDR3 DNA is TGTGCCACCAGTGATTCTTGGGGGCATCAGCCCCAGCATTTT.

The chain has TRBV18 and TRBJ2-5; TRBD1 is a possible D gene (7 bases). CDR3 size: 15 residues. Deletions cut 0 bases from V and 2 bases from J, with 10 bases between. Germline V gene data show CDR1 as KGHSH and CDR2 as LQKENI. CDR3 in DNA: TGTGCCAGCTCACCACCTGCAGGGGGGCAAGAGACCCAGTACTTC. Its translation: CASSPPAGGQETQYF.

The genes are TRBV11-3 and TRBJ2-2, with a weak D call TRBD2 (5 bases). Germline V gene lookup returns CDR1 SGHNT and CDR2 YENEEA. There are 14 residues in the CDR3. V was clipped by 4 bases and J by 3 bases, with 9 bases between them. The CDR3 loop reads CASSSSGDTGELFF. Here the CDR3 DNA reads TGTGCCAGCAGCTCTTCCGGGGACACCGGGGAGCTGTTTTTT.

This chain uses TRBV6-7 with TRBJ1-4, with TRBD1 matching 8 bases. TRBV6-7 falls under the ORF class, with uncertain function. V shed 0 bases and J 7 bases; nucleotides not matched to a gene: 13. The CDR3 extends over 18 amino acids. The CDR3 sequence is CASSYSICSGQGGEKLFF. The CDR3, as DNA: TGTGCCAGCAGTTACTCGATTTGTTCCGGACAGGGAGGTGAAAAACTGTTTTTT.

The V gene is TRBV7-2, the J gene TRBJ2-5; D remains ambiguous. Germline V lookup: CDR1 SGHTA, CDR2 FQGNSA. This CDR3 is 14 amino acids long. Trimming removed 6 bases at V and 7 bases at J, with 18 bases between. CDR3 sequence reads: CASSSGSPPGTQYF. The CDR3 DNA sequence: TGTGCCAGCAGTTCCGGGTCCCCCCCGGGGACCCAGTACTTC.

The chain combines TRBV27 with TRBJ1-3; no definite D call. Trimming shortened V by 4 bases and J by 0 bases, and 16 bases separated the two germline ends. The CDR3 length is 17 residues. Germline V lookup: CDR1 MNHEY, CDR2 SMNVEV (reference sequence). In nucleotides, the CDR3 is TGTGCCAGCAGTTCCACCAGCTATGGGAGCTCTGGAAACACCATATATTTT. Protein product: CASSSTSYGSSGNTIYF.

V is TRBV15 and J is TRBJ2-1; the match to TRBD2 covers 7 bases. This CDR3 is 15 amino acids long. Trimming cost V 0 bases and J 3 bases; bases outside gene matches: 2. Per germline, CDR1 LNHNV and CDR2 YYDKDF (reference sequence). This chain's CDR3 is CATSRDRGGYNEQFF. The CDR3, as DNA: TGTGCCACCAGCAGAGATCGCGGGGGCTACAATGAGCAGTTCTTC. The full variable domain, completed using reference TRBV15 and TRBJ2-1, is DAMVIQNPRYQVTQFGKPVTLSCSQTLNHNVMYWYQQKSSQAPKLLFHYYDKDFNNEADTPDNFQSRRPNTSFCFLDIRSPGLGDTAMYLCATSRDRGGYNEQFFGPGTRLTVL.

The chain carries TRBV6-5 and TRBJ2-7, with 15 bases lining up with TRBD2. Losses at the gene ends were 0 bases for V and 5 bases for J; bases not matched to a gene: 2. The CDR3 has 16 residues. CDR1 is MNHEY, CDR2 SVGAGI, per germline. CDR3 residues: CASSYSGLAGGNEQYF. The CDR3, as DNA: TGTGCCAGCAGTTACTCAGGACTAGCGGGAGGGAACGAGCAGTACTTC.

The V call is TRBV6-4, the J call TRBJ2-1; 9 positions agree with TRBD2. J gave up 10 bases and V 0 bases, and 4 bases lay outside the gene matches. Germline CDR1 reads MRHNA; CDR2 reads SNTAGT. The CDR3 is 14 amino acids. DNA of the CDR3: TGTGCCAGCAGTGACTCGATTAGCGGGGGCGAGCAGTTCTTC. It encodes CASSDSISGGEQFF.

The V gene is TRBV28, the J gene TRBJ1-6; D is ambiguous. V was clipped by 5 bases and J by 0 bases, with 11 bases between them. This CDR3 is 16 amino acids long. Germline V gene data show CDR1 as MDHEN and CDR2 as SYDVKM. CDR3 in amino acids: CASSRERVSYNSPLHF. The CDR3 nucleotides are TGTGCCAGCAGTCGGGAGAGGGTCTCCTATAATTCACCCCTCCACTTT.

CDR3 nucleotide sequence: TGTGCCAGCATTCCTCGGGGGAACACTGAAGCTTTCTTT. Translating it yields CASIPRGNTEAFF. The V gene is TRBV27, the J gene TRBJ1-1; D unresolved. V lost 7 bases, J lost 1 base, and 10 bases lay in between. The germline gives CDR1 MNHEY, CDR2 SMNVEV (reference sequence). The CDR3 loop spans 13 amino acids.

The J gene is TRBJ2-7, the V gene TRBV6-2 or TRBV6-3; 8 bases match TRBD2. The CDR3 is 14 residues long. Trimming cost V 5 bases and J 4 bases; bases outside gene matches: 7. Germline-derived CDR1 and CDR2 are MNHEY and SVGEGT. This CDR3 reads CASSLLTSEYEQYF. CDR3 DNA: TGTGCCAGCAGTCTCTTGACTAGCGAGTACGAGCAGTACTTC.

The rearrangement joins TRBV2 to TRBJ2-4, with a tentative D call TRBD1 (7 bases). The CDR3 covers 14 residues. The V gene lost 6 bases and the J gene lost 6 bases, with 15 bases spanning the gap. The germline CDR1 and CDR2 sequences are SNHLY and FYNNEI. CDR3 coding DNA: TGTGCCAGCAGCGACAGGGAGGTTAGAAACATTCAGTACTTC. Encoded protein: CASSDREVRNIQYF.

The chain uses TRBV20-1 and TRBJ2-7; the match to TRBD1 covers 9 bases. With 3 bases clipped from V and 5 bases from J, the junction kept 14 bases outside the gene matches. From germline, CDR1 is DFQATT and CDR2 SNEGSKA (reference sequence). This CDR3 has 16 residues. The chain's CDR3 is CSASSNGRTGDHEQYF. CDR3 DNA: TGCAGTGCTAGTTCGAACGGGAGGACAGGGGACCACGAGCAGTACTTC.

The chain employs TRBV28 and TRBJ1-1; 9 positions agree with TRBD1. From germline, CDR1 is MDHEN and CDR2 SYDVKM. J was trimmed by 4 bases and V by 6 bases; bases with no gene match: 3. The CDR3 contains 13 residues. The CDR3 DNA is TGTGCCAGCAGCGGACAGGGGCGCACTGAAGCTTTCTTT. Translating gives CASSGQGRTEAFF. The entire variable domain, with the rest obtained from reference TRBV28 and TRBJ1-1, is as follows: DVKVTQSSRYLVKRTGEKVFLECVQDMDHENMFWYRQDPGLGLRLIYFSYDVKMKEKGDIPEGYSVSREKKERFSLILESASTNQTSMYLCASSGQGRTEAFFGQGTRLTVV.

The sample holds one count of this clone. This chain uses TRBV29-1 with TRBJ2-7; 10 positions match TRBD2. Germline V CDR1 and CDR2: SQVTM, ANQGSEA. The CDR3 contains 15 residues. Trimming took 0 bases from V and 3 from J; bases not matched to a gene: 5. CDR3 sequence reads: CSVEDRASGSYEQYF. Here the CDR3 DNA reads TGCAGCGTTGAAGATCGGGCTAGCGGGAGCTACGAGCAGTACTTC.